The text below deals with one T cell receptor beta chain. These data are taken from a study of CD8 T cells in ankylosing spondylitis. J lost 0 bases, V lost 3 bases, and 5 bases had no gene match. CDR3 length: 14 amino acids. Germline V lookup: CDR1 SQVTM, CDR2 ANQGSEA. Via MiXCR, TCRdb re-called the 5' RACE reads, giving one row per CDR3 protein. The sample has around 180,000 distinct CDR3 sequences; approximately 18% are singletons. The chain is built from TRBV29-1 and TRBJ2-7; 7 bases agree with TRBD2. This sequence was found in a male donor aged 5 to 29 with ankylosing spondylitis or in good health (not recorded which). Sequencing was done on a sample of blood, either unsorted or a sorted T cell fraction (not recorded which). In nucleotides, the CDR3 is TGCAGCGTTGATGGGAGGGACGGCTCCTACGAGCAGTACTTC. It codes for CSVDGRDGSYEQYF.